This TCR beta chain stems from a study of T-cell memory formation after mild COVID-19 (dated by TCRdb to the early 2020s). Turning to the overall study: TCR sequence clusters from the two donors were largely donor specific. In a couple of donors, T-cell clones that expanded and contracted after mild COVID-19 were tracked by sequencing TCRalpha and TCRbeta repertoires over time. The cohort comprised two young, previously healthy adult volunteers, one female and one male. What the study reported, not specific to this receptor: The second-wave clones that peaked on day 37 were not confirmed to be SARS-CoV-2 specific. Contracting CD4+ clones were found mainly in CM and EM memory subsets, while CD8+ clones were enriched in EMRA. Clones contracting from day 15 to 85 had balanced CD4/CD8 phenotypes, while a second wave expanding from day 15 to 37 was biased towards CD4+. The study included only a couple of mild cases, and larger cohorts that include severe cases with pre-infection samples were judged to be necessary. Some responding clones were detected in pre-infection memory, which suggested that pre-existing cross-reactive memory T cells had joined the SARS-CoV-2 response.

Ficoll-Paque density gradient centrifugation was used to isolate PBMCs. Sequencing relied on an Illumina NovaSeq 6000. cDNA libraries for TCRalpha and TCRbeta were prepared by 5'RACE using constant-segment primers, with sample barcodes and unique molecular identifiers added. Trizol reagent was used to extract RNA from every sample. The libraries were amplified in two PCR steps, and the second step added a second sample barcode and Illumina TruSeq adapters. Libraries were sequenced on an Illumina NovaSeq with 2 x 150 bp paired-end reads. Under the source paper's analysis protocol: The reads were demultiplexed and collapsed into UMI-guided consensus sequences using migec v1.2.7. Using mixcr v2.1.11, UMI consensuses were aligned to TRA and TRB V and J templates and then assembled into clonotypes. Clonotypes were classified as expanded or contracted when called significant by both edgeR and NoisET, with noise models trained on biological replicates. For edgeR calls, the thresholds were a false discovery rate-adjusted p below 0.01 and a log2 fold-change of 1. As an exploratory analysis of dynamics, max-normalized trajectories of the 1000 most abundant clonotypes were examined by PCA with hierarchical clustering. Separately sequenced CD4+ and CD8+ repertoires were used to assign a CD4 or CD8 phenotype to each responding clone. The public reads were reanalyzed by TCRdb: fastp trimming at Q25, MiXCR alignment, in-frame beta chains only. For every CDR3 protein sequence, its rows merge into one entry that carries the most common genes and DNA. V and J calls and clone size were set by TCRdb, not the authors. The sample table lists fewer than 550,000 distinct CDR3 sequences, about 20% of them with a count of one. The top ten constitute around 8.4% of the sample.

A remark on this clonotype: Its antigen is unknown. Base-call qualities are not available, and no considerably larger clone is one nucleotide away.

CDR1 and CDR2 (MNHNS, SASEGT) derive from the germline V gene. V is clipped by 2 bases and J by 2 bases, and the sequence between their germline boundaries is 4 bases long. The CDR3, from cysteine to phenylalanine, totals 14 residues. The retained sequence is limited to the CDR3, 42 bases, with the frame set at the first base. The V and J genes are TRBV6-1 and TRBJ2-6, with the D gene too uncertain to name. The receptor was isolated from an adult woman who had mild COVID-19 (a few samples of this study predate the infection). The sample titles of this study are shuffled in the database, so cell type and time point are left out; the donor was told from shared clones. Sample: PBMCs or a T cell subset sorted from them (not recorded which). The CDR3 reads CASSEPPGANVLTF. The sequenced DNA is TGTGCCAGCAGTGAACCCCCTGGGGCCAACGTCCTGACTTTC.